The present TCR beta chain was sequenced within a study of OX40 agonist ivuxolimab in advanced cancers. Study details: Dose-escalation patients suffered from hepatocellular carcinoma, melanoma, renal cell or head and neck cancer. Prior anti-PD-1, anti-PD-L1 or anti-CTLA-4 therapy did not bar entry, and 40% had some.

Clones were sequenced by immunoSEQ multiplex PCR, and TCRdb holds only the in-frame ones, with some missing. Of about 58,000 clones listed, 88% were seen once; the top ten hold approximately 3.4%. Sample: CD4+ or CD8+ T cells sorted from blood, taken in a trial of the OX40 agonist ivuxolimab. This clonotype originated in an adult with an advanced solid tumor such as melanoma, head and neck, liver or kidney cancer.

The CDR3 coding sequence is TGTGCCAGCAGTTACCTTCGTGGGGTCTCAAAAAACATTCAGTACTTC. Amino acid sequence: CASSYLRGVSKNIQYF. The J gene is TRBJ2-4, the V gene TRBV6-5; D call uncertain. The CDR3 is 16 amino acids. Germline V gene sequence: CDR1 MNHEY, CDR2 SVGAGI. V was shortened by 2 bases and J by 4 bases, with 15 bases between the two germline ends.